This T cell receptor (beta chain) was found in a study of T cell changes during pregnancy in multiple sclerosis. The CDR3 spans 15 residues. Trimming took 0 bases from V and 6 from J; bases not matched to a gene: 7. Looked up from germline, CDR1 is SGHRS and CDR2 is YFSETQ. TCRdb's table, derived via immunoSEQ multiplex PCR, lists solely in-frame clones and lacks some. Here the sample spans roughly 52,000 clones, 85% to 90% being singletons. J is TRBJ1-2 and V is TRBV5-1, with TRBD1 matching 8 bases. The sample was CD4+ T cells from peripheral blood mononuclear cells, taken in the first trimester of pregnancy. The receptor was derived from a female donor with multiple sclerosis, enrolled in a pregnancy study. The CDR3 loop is CASSLATGGIHGYTF. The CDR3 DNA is TGCGCCAGCAGCTTGGCTACAGGGGGGATCCATGGCTACACCTTC.